This paragraph covers one T cell receptor beta chain sequence. Its antigen has not been determined. Base qualities are not recorded, but no much larger clone differs from it by a single base. Library preparation used RT-PCR. Sequenced using a NextSeq 550. TCRdb redid the processing of the public reads, applying fastp at Q25 and MiXCR, and retained in-frame beta chains. For every CDR3 protein sequence, its rows merge into one entry that carries the most common genes and DNA. Counted in this sample were approximately 160,000 distinct CDR3 sequences; approximately 22% of them appeared once. The ten largest account for roughly 26% of the sample. From cysteine to phenylalanine, the CDR3 is 14 amino acids long. The entry retains the CDR3 DNA only, 42 bases that are in frame from base 1. The junction carries 16 bases between V and J, which are trimmed by 6 bases and 5 bases respectively. The data were taken from a study of patients and donors after allogeneic stem cell transplantation (TCRdb year 2020).

The chain is assembled from TRBV12-3 or TRBV12-4 and TRBJ2-5; the D gene could be either TRBD1 or TRBD2, each agreeing at 5 bases. The TCR comes from a human donor who was either an allogeneic HSCT recipient or a stem cell or donor lymphocyte infusion donor (not recorded which). It is not recorded whose cells these are; they may come from a transplant donor. Sequencing input: blood, either unsorted or a sorted T cell fraction (not recorded which). The DNA reads as follows: TGTGCCAGCAGAAACGGAGCCGAGGGGGAGACCCAGTACTTC. It encodes CASRNGAEGETQYF.